The clone carrying this TCR beta chain has a handful of counts. Regions amplified from RNA transcripts were the TCR beta CDR3 regions. Researchers ran a first-round RT-PCR on the TCR CDR3 using the HTBI primer set. TCRdb reanalysed the multiplex PCR reads using MiXCR and keeps one entry per CDR3 protein. Of under 600,000 distinct CDR3 sequences listed, roughly 15% are singletons. This specimen comes from a study of T cells in Graves' hyperthyroidism and ophthalmopathy. This CDR3 has 11 residues. The germline CDR1 and CDR2 sequences are LNHDA and SQIVND (reference sequence). V lost 10 bases and J 2 bases, leaving 8 bases between the germline ends. Each person with ophthalmopathy scored at least 3 on the Clinical Activity Score, reached NOSPECS grade 4 or higher, and had been ill under 3 months. Uncontrolled infection, other autoimmune disease, pregnancy or lactation excluded patients.

V and J are TRBV19 and TRBJ1-2; D possibly corresponds to TRBD1 (5 bases). The TCR sequence derives from a woman in her thirties or forties with Graves' ophthalmopathy. Sequencing was done on a sample of blood. Written as DNA, the CDR3 is TGTGCCACCCGACAGAACTATGGCTACACCTTC. Protein product: CATRQNYGYTF.